This TCR beta chain is from a study of blood T cell repertoires in COVID-19 (dated by TCRdb to 2020 to 2022). Context from the whole study: Collaborator samples came from the United States, Italy and Spain and covered acute and convalescent phases of COVID-19. The prospective study material was composed of cDNA or gDNA derived from T cells, B-cell-depleted T cells, or PBMCs. The dataset comprised deeply sampled blood TCRbeta repertoires from subjects exposed to, actively infected with, or recovered from COVID-19. The repertoires were released in a freely available public database intended as a resource for research on the immune response to SARS-CoV-2. Samples were obtained from the ongoing ImmuneRACE study (first 160 participants) and from 1,000 to 1,500 subjects provided by 6 global collaborators. Nearly every sample came with metadata listing a de-identified subject ID, COVID-19 status, age in years and sex. Where available, HLA class I and class II types were taken from metadata supplied by the sample provider and were not determined by assay-based typing. The investigation overall reported the following: The amount of clinical and demographic metadata varied by source and participant and was provided uncurated.

In the prospective study, participants were roughly 18 to 90 years old, resided in around 25 geographic areas of the United States, and were enrolled through a virtual design. To assign participants to cohorts, the prospective study relied on clinical history that participants themselves reported in a screening survey and a study questionnaire. In the prospective study, mobile phlebotomists collected whole blood, serum and a nasopharyngeal or oropharyngeal swab from each participant. Over an approximately 2-month period, participants in the prospective study had the option of providing additional blood draws and questionnaires. Before DNA extraction, blood samples from the prospective study were shipped at room temperature or frozen. V and J are trimmed by 2 bases and 3 bases, and the gene matches miss 6 bases of the junction. CDR1 PRHDT and CDR2 FYEKMQ are derived from the germline V gene (reference sequence). The CDR3 has 15 amino acids, counting the end cysteine and phenylalanine. The CDR3 DNA has 45 bases and is translated from base 1.

To note about this clone: Its antigen remains undetermined. No much larger clone is present one base from it, and per-base qualities are unavailable.

TCRbeta CDR3 regions were amplified from genomic DNA by means of the immunoSEQ Assay, a bias-controlled multiplex PCR. The study's own analysis went as follows. The number of nucleated cells in each sample was estimated by amplification of reference gene primers within the assay. Sequence reads were collapsed and filtered to measure the absolute abundance of every unique TCRbeta CDR3 rearrangement. For each sample, productive Simpson clonality was calculated as the square root of Simpson's diversity index over productive rearrangements. In TCRdb, the immuneACCESS table is reduced to in-frame sequences with V and J assigned. These tables do not hold every clone; where another copy was compared, an unresolved V gene accounts for under half, and the others remain unexplained. D and trimming were read from the DNA, whereas the V and J calls and clone size are those reported in that table. Within this sample are roughly 430,000 clones, with around 90% of them counted one time only. The leading ten clones occupy over 2% of the sample.

Rearrangement joined TRBV13 to TRBJ2-7; 8 central bases correspond to TRBD2. The TCR comes from a middle-aged woman with acute COVID-19. Sequencing input: PBMCs or T cells enriched from blood (not recorded which). The CDR3 is CASSLWKRGRYEQYF. The DNA reads as follows: TGTGCCAGCAGCTTATGGAAGCGGGGGCGCTACGAGCAGTACTTC.